One and the same sample provided the 28 T cell receptor beta chains below, sequenced in a study of molecular identifiers for immune sequencing clone quantification (dated by TCRdb to 2016 to 2019). The method behind the library was PCR. The sample was run on an Illumina HiSeq 4000. TCRdb handled the public reads itself, with Q25 trimming in fastp and clone calling in MiXCR, and kept productive beta chains. Each record represents a unique CDR3 protein, reported with the most common genes and DNA among its rows. A total of over 600,000 distinct CDR3 sequences appear in this sample, 20% of them only once. The ten largest clones capture 0.85% of the sample. Sequenced input: naive CD8+ T cells from blood, with Jurkat cell RNA spiked in. What this sample's cell subset or site label stands for: FACS-sorted CD8+CD4-CCR7+CD45RA+ naive T cells. These receptors came from a human donor in good health. Some libraries in this study had Jurkat cell RNA spiked in.

This clonotype was counted many times. The rearrangement joins TRBV23-1 to TRBJ2-4; perhaps TRBD1 as D (5 bases). TRBV23-1 is placed among ORFs of uncertain function. The CDR3 extends over 15 amino acids. V lost 8 bases to trimming and J lost 1 base, with 15 bases between them. This CDR3 is CASPAQDLAKNIQYF. DNA of the CDR3: TGCGCCAGCCCAGCACAGGACCTGGCCAAAAACATTCAGTACTTC.

The chain combines TRBV25-1 with TRBJ2-2; TRBD2 agrees at 9 bases. From germline, CDR1 is MGHDK and CDR2 SYGVNS. V lost 7 bases, J lost 6 bases, and 15 bases stayed unmatched. There are 17 residues in the CDR3. In nucleotides, the CDR3 is TGTGCCAGCACCGATCCACGCGGGGGGGGGGACGCCGGGGAGCTGTTTTTT. Translating it yields CASTDPRGGGDAGELFF.

The rearrangement joins TRBV15 to TRBJ2-7, with D uncertain. This CDR3 comprises 14 residues. Between the trimmed V and J ends, which lost 0 bases and 3 bases, there was a span of 9 bases. From germline, CDR1 is LNHNV and CDR2 YYDKDF (reference sequence). CDR3 amino acids: CATSRDRSNYEQYF. CDR3 DNA: TGTGCCACCAGCAGAGACAGGTCAAACTACGAGCAGTACTTC.

A note on this clonotype: One base away lies a much larger clone, so this may be a sequencing read error. The J gene is TRBJ2-7, the V gene TRBV5-1; no clear D gene. The CDR3 extends over 12 amino acids. Germline CDR1 reads SGHRS; CDR2 reads YFSETQ. CDR3 sequence (DNA): TGCGCCAGCGGCTTGGACCTTGGGGAGCAGTACTTC. Translation gives CASGLDLGEQYF.

As to this clonotype: A much more abundant neighbour one base away suggests this may be a read error. V usage is TRBV3-2 and J usage is TRBJ1-6; the D call TRBD1 from the table was never checked on the DNA. TRBV3-2 counts as a pseudogene. CDR3 length: 15 residues. The CDR3 protein is CASSHPQGDNSPLHF. The CDR3 nucleotides read TGTGCCAGCAGCCATCCCCAGGGAGATAATTCACCCCTCCACTTT.

Concerning this clonotype: A much larger clone lies one base from this, so it may be a read error. The chain's CDR3 is CASSPSVTGHEQYF. The DNA for the CDR3 is TGTGCCAGCAGTCCCTCCGTGACAGGGCACGAGCAGTACTTC. This rearrangement joins TRBV27 to TRBJ2-7, with 7 bases identical to TRBD1. Germline-derived CDR1 and CDR2 are MNHEY and SMNVEV (reference sequence). Germline trimming cut 5 bases from V and 5 bases from J; bases unmatched to any gene: 9. There are 14 residues in the CDR3.

This clonotype was recorded many times. The rearrangement links TRBV21-1 to TRBJ2-5; the table calls TRBD1, which could not be checked here. TRBV21-1 corresponds to a pseudogene. This CDR3 has 14 residues. CDR3 amino acids: CASSQFQGRETQYF. For the CDR3, the DNA is TGTGCCAGCAGCCAATTTCAGGGGAGAGAGACCCAGTACTTC.

This clonotype was picked up a small number of times. This sequence joins TRBV6-2 or TRBV6-3 and TRBJ2-1; TRBD2 agrees at 13 bases. CDR1 and CDR2 from the germline V gene are MNHEY and SVGEGT. CDR3 size: 19 residues. V dropped 4 bases and J dropped 3; count of bases not matched to a gene: 12. The CDR3 loop reads CASSSRTSGGFVVYNEQFF. CDR3 coding DNA: TGTGCCAGCAGTTCCCGGACTAGCGGGGGATTTGTTGTCTACAATGAGCAGTTCTTC.

This clonotype appeared many times. This rearrangement joins TRBV28 to TRBJ2-7; perhaps TRBD1 as D (6 bases). V dropped 3 bases and J dropped 2 bases, with 8 bases sitting between them. The CDR3 length is 13 residues. CDR1 is MDHEN and CDR2 is SYDVKM in the germline V gene. The CDR3 loop reads CASSLYRAYEQYF. The CDR3 DNA sequence: TGTGCCAGCAGTTTGTACAGGGCCTACGAGCAGTACTTC.

As concerns this clonotype: One junction end does not reproduce the germline sequence, and a read error may be involved. V and J are TRBV30 and TRBJ2-7; 7 bases are shared with TRBD1. Germline V gives CDR1 GTSNPN, CDR2 SVGIG (reference sequence). The CDR3 spans 14 residues. As DNA, the CDR3 is TGTGCCTGGAGTGTATGGGACAGAAATTACGGGCAGTACTTC. It is translated as CAWSVWDRNYGQYF.

This clonotype was counted between two and nine times. The J gene is TRBJ1-3, the V gene TRBV6-5; maybe TRBD1 (6 bases). Germline CDR1 and CDR2: MNHEY and SVGAGI. With 10 bases removed from V and 2 bases from J, the gap between germline ends came to 15 bases. The CDR3 length is 14 residues. Here the CDR3 DNA reads TGTGCCACCAATACAGGGCAACCTGGAAACACCATATATTTT. This codes for CATNTGQPGNTIYF.

This clonotype was counted ten times or more. The CDR3 nucleotides are TGTGCCAGCAGCACCGGAGTGGACCCCACAGATACGCAGTATTTT. Its protein product is CASSTGVDPTDTQYF. V and J are TRBV9 and TRBJ2-3; D not certain. The V end was cut by 4 bases, the J end by 2 bases, with 14 bases between. The length of the CDR3 is 15 residues. Germline V CDR1 and CDR2: SGDLS, YYNGEE.

The sample holds many counts of this clonotype. The chain couples TRBV19 to TRBJ2-7; D possibly corresponds to TRBD2 (5 bases). Trimming cost V 3 bases and J 4 bases, with 7 bases left between them. The CDR3 is made up of 12 amino acids. CDR1 is LNHDA, CDR2 SQIVND, per germline (reference sequence). CDR3 loop: CASSMGGYEQYF. The CDR3 nucleotides read TGTGCCAGTAGTATGGGCGGGTACGAGCAGTACTTC. Complete variable domain (other parts from reference TRBV19 and TRBJ2-7): DGGITQSPKYLFRKEGQNVTLSCEQNLNHDAMYWYRQDPGQGLRLIYYSQIVNDFQKGDIAEGYSVSREKKESFPLTVTSAQKNPTAFYLCASSMGGYEQYFGPGTRLTVT.

The gene calls are TRBV3-1 and TRBJ2-2, with 10 bases identical to TRBD1. CDR3 length: 17 residues. CDR1 and CDR2 from the germline V gene are LGHDT and YNNKEL (reference sequence). With 3 bases clipped from V and 4 bases from J, the junction kept 8 bases outside the gene matches. The CDR3 DNA sequence: TGTGCCAGCAGCCATATGACAGGGGGCGGGAGCACCGGGGAGCTGTTTTTT. It codes for CASSHMTGGGSTGELFF.

This clonotype was counted at least ten times. The chain couples TRBV4-3 to TRBJ2-3, with 7 bases identical to TRBD2. The CDR3 sequence is 18 residues long. The V segment lost 0 bases and the J segment 0 bases; nucleotides outside the gene matches: 9. Looked up from germline, CDR1 is LGHNA and CDR2 is YSLEER. DNA of the CDR3: TGCGCCAGCAGCCAAGATTTGGCTAGCGGATTTAGCACAGATACGCAGTATTTT. It specifies CASSQDLASGFSTDTQYF.

V gene TRBV30 combines with J gene TRBJ2-3; 8 bases match TRBD2. CDR1 and CDR2 (germline): GTSNPN, SVGIG (reference sequence). The CDR3 totals 15 residues. V gave up 4 bases and J gave up 8 bases; unmatched junction bases: 14. CDR3 sequence reads: CAWTGPAGVAGTQYF. The CDR3 DNA is TGTGCCTGGACCGGGCCAGCGGGGGTAGCAGGTACGCAGTATTTT.

The V gene is TRBV27, the J gene TRBJ1-2; no reliable D call. The V end lost 0 bases, the J end lost 4 bases, and 9 bases lay between the germline ends. The CDR3 loop spans 14 amino acids. The germline gives CDR1 MNHEY, CDR2 SMNVEV (reference sequence). CDR3 region: CASSLSGLGYGYTF. CDR3 nucleotide sequence: TGTGCCAGCAGTTTATCTGGGTTAGGCTATGGCTACACCTTC.

This clonotype was counted at least ten times. V is TRBV6-5 and J is TRBJ2-7; maybe TRBD2 (6 bases). The CDR3 length is 13 residues. The V and J ends lost 6 bases and 9 bases respectively, with 18 bases between them. CDR1 is MNHEY and CDR2 is SVGAGI in the germline V gene. CDR3 protein: CASSPSGLSRQYF. The CDR3 region has the DNA TGTGCCAGCAGCCCCTCGGGACTGTCTAGGCAGTACTTC.

This clonotype was observed a handful of times. This chain joins TRBV2 and TRBJ2-1; tentatively, D is TRBD2 (5 bases). The CDR3 loop spans 14 amino acids. Trimming removed 3 bases from V and 4 bases from J, with 10 bases in between. Germline V gene sequence: CDR1 SNHLY, CDR2 FYNNEI. In nucleotides, the CDR3 is TGTGCCAGCAGTGACAGCGGACCTTACAATGAGCAGTTCTTC. As protein: CASSDSGPYNEQFF.

This clonotype was counted ten times or more. The gene calls are TRBV5-4 and TRBJ2-7, with 9 bases lining up with TRBD1. The CDR3 is 15 amino acids. Germline assignment: CDR1 SGHNT and CDR2 YYREEE (reference sequence). V lost 4 bases and J lost 3; bases outside the gene matches: 8. This CDR3 is CASSGGTGTGYEQYF. CDR3 nucleotide sequence: TGTGCCAGCAGCGGCGGGACAGGGACTGGCTACGAGCAGTACTTC.

This clonotype has more than one count but fewer than ten. The chain has TRBV6-1 and TRBJ2-7; TRBD2 is a possible D gene (5 bases). Trimming stripped 8 bases from V and 0 bases from J, with 32 bases between. Germline CDR1 MNHNS, CDR2 SASEGT. CDR3 size: 20 residues. CDR3 in DNA: TGTGCCAGCGGCCAACTACAAAGCGTCGCCTGGAGGTGGGGCTCCTACGAGCAGTACTTC. Amino acid sequence: CASGQLQSVAWRWGSYEQYF.

There are many counts of this clonotype. The chain has TRBV6-1 and TRBJ1-3; the D is unclear. The CDR3 covers 15 residues. V lost 3 bases to trimming and J lost 4 bases, with 13 bases between them. CDR1 is MNHNS, CDR2 SASEGT, per germline. This chain's CDR3 is CASSEWLGSGNTIYF. The CDR3 nucleotides are TGTGCCAGCAGTGAGTGGTTGGGATCCGGAAACACCATATATTTT.

A note on this clonotype: At one end the junction does not follow the germline gene, possibly because of a read error. The rearrangement joins TRBV3-1 to TRBJ1-1; D unresolved. Germline V gives CDR1 LGHDT, CDR2 YNNKEL (reference sequence). The CDR3 extends over 14 amino acids. CDR3 amino acids: CASPPGKMNTEASF. The CDR3 DNA reads TGTGCCAGCCCGCCAGGTAAGATGAACACTGAAGCTTCCTTT.

The chain's CDR3 is CASSQDPRVSYEQYF. CDR3 bases: TGCGCCAGCAGCCAAGATCCCAGGGTCTCCTACGAGCAGTACTTC. The chain recombines TRBV4-1 with TRBJ2-7; possible D gene TRBD1, 5 bases. The CDR3 is 15 amino acids. Germline values: CDR1 MGHRA, CDR2 YSYEKL. The V and J ends lost 0 bases and 0 bases respectively, with 9 bases between them.

This clonotype was seen at least ten times. The V call is TRBV28, the J call TRBJ2-7; possible D gene TRBD1, 5 bases. The CDR3 extends over 12 amino acids. The V end lost 6 bases, the J end lost 4 bases, and 10 bases lay between the germline ends. Germline lookup yields CDR1 MDHEN and CDR2 SYDVKM. CDR3 nucleotide sequence: TGTGCCAGCAGGACAGAAGGGTACGAGCAGTACTTC. Translating it yields CASRTEGYEQYF.

About this clonotype itself: It is likely a read error, because the conserved phenylalanine at the end of the CDR3 is missing. The genes are TRBV27 and TRBJ2-3; no clear D gene. The CDR3 consists of 16 residues. CDR1 MNHEY and CDR2 SMNVEV come from the germline V gene (reference sequence). V was shortened by 2 bases and J by 2 bases, with 14 bases between the two germline ends. The chain's CDR3 is CASSLMTASPTDTQYS. CDR3 nucleotide sequence: TGTGCCAGCAGTTTAATGACGGCAAGCCCCACAGATACGCAGTATTCT.

This clonotype was picked up many times. The V gene is TRBV20-1, the J gene TRBJ1-1; TRBD1 aligns across 11 bases. Trimming cost V 1 base and J 1 base; bases outside gene matches: 5. Germline values: CDR1 DFQATT, CDR2 SNEGSKA (reference sequence). CDR3 length: 16 amino acids. The CDR3 region has the DNA TGCAGTGCTAGAGCCGGACAGGGGGCACCGAACACTGAAGCTTTCTTT. Translation gives CSARAGQGAPNTEAFF.

The table lists this clonotype with many counts. This chain joins TRBV20-1 and TRBJ1-3; 8 bases match TRBD1. From germline, CDR1 is DFQATT and CDR2 SNEGSKA (reference sequence). V shed 1 base, J shed 0 bases, and the junction held 5 bases outside the gene matches. The length of the CDR3 is 16 residues. The DNA of the CDR3 is TGCAGTGCTAGAGGGACAGGGCCCTTCTCTGGAAACACCATATATTTT. Translated, it gives CSARGTGPFSGNTIYF.